The source of this T cell receptor (beta chain) is a study of blood T cells in healthy people across ages. A second PCR, run for roughly 7 to 12 cycles, used a sample-barcoded 5' primer plus a J-beta primer mix. TCRdb re-called the 5' RACE reads through MiXCR, storing one row per CDR3 protein. The sample records over 1,300,000 distinct CDR3 sequences, around 59% being singletons. The trim removed 3 bases at V and 0 bases at J, leaving 4 bases unmatched. CDR1 and CDR2 (germline): LNHNV, YYDKDF (reference sequence). There are 15 residues in the CDR3. V is TRBV15 and J is TRBJ2-7; 8 nucleotides match TRBD1. The TCR comes from a man between 18 and 35 years old in good health. The sample taken for sequencing was blood. This CDR3 is CATSRGQVSSYEQYF. The CDR3 nucleotides are TGTGCCACCAGCAGGGGACAGGTGAGCTCCTACGAGCAGTACTTC.